The 3 T cell receptor beta chains below were found in one sample sequenced in a study of T cells after yellow fever vaccination. TCRdb re-called the 5' RACE reads through MiXCR, storing one row per CDR3 protein. The repertoire consists of about 320,000 distinct CDR3 sequences, with over 3.5% occurring once and the leading ten covering approximately 20%. This material consisted of PBMCs, taken 15 days after the yellow fever booster vaccination. The receptor set was obtained from a young man who received the YFV17D yellow fever vaccine.

Ten or more counts support this clonotype. The chain employs TRBV30 and TRBJ2-2; 10 bases agree with TRBD2. The CDR3 is 17 residues long. Germline CDR1 and CDR2: GTSNPN and SVGIG (reference sequence). Trimming at V came to 2 bases and at J to 4 bases, leaving 10 bases not matched to a gene. Written as DNA, the CDR3 is TGTGCCTGGAGTAAGGGATCACTAGCGGGGCCCACCGGGGAGCTGTTTTTT. Amino acids: CAWSKGSLAGPTGELFF.

This clonotype was counted only a few times. J is TRBJ1-2 and V is TRBV11-3; D is uncertain. With 10 bases removed from V and 1 base from J, the gap between germline ends came to 13 bases. CDR3 length: 13 residues. CDR1 and CDR2 from the germline V gene are SGHNT and YENEEA. CDR3 amino acids: CATSGCNNYGYTF. The CDR3 DNA reads TGTGCCACCTCTGGATGTAATAACTATGGCTACACCTTC. The entire variable domain, with the rest obtained from reference TRBV11-3 and TRBJ1-2, is as follows: EAGVVQSPRYKIIEKKQPVAFWCNPISGHNTLYWYLQNLGQGPELLIRYENEEAVDDSQLPKDRFSAERLKGVDSTLKIQPAELGDSAVYLCATSGCNNYGYTFGSGTRLTVV.

This clonotype was seen a handful of times. The chain combines TRBV12-3 or TRBV12-4 with TRBJ1-6; D unclear. The germline V and J ends were trimmed by 7 bases and 9 bases, with 16 bases remaining between them. The CDR3 consists of 14 residues. This chain's CDR3 is CASTSTLTISPLHF. DNA of the CDR3: TGTGCCAGCACCTCGACCCTAACCATTTCACCCCTCCACTTT.